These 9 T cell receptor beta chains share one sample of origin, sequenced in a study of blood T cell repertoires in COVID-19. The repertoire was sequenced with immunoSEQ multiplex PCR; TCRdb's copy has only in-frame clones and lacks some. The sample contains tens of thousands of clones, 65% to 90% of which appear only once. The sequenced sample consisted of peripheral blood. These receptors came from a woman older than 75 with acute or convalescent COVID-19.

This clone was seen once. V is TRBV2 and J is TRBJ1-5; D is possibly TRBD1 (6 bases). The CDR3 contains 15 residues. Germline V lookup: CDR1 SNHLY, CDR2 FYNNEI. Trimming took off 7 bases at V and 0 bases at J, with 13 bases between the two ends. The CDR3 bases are TGTGCCAGCAATCGGGACACCTATAGCAATCAGCCCCAGCATTTT. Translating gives CASNRDTYSNQPQHF.

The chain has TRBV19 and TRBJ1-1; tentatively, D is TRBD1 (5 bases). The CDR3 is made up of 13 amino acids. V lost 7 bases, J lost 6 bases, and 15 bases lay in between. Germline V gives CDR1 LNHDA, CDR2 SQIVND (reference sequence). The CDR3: CASTDQGDAEAFF. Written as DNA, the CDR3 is TGTGCCAGTACCGATCAGGGCGACGCTGAAGCTTTCTTT.

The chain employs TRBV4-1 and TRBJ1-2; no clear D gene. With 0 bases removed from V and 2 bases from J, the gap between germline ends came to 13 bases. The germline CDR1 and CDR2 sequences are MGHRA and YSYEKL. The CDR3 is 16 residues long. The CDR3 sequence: CASSQDSQNYNYGYTF. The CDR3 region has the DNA TGCGCCAGCAGCCAAGATTCGCAGAACTACAACTATGGCTACACCTTC.

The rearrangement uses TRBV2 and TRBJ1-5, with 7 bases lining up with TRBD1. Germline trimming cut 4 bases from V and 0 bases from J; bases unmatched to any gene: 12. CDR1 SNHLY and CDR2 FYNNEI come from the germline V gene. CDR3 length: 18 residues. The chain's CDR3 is CASSVSRRQGTSNQPQHF. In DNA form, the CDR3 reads TGTGCCAGCAGTGTTTCCCGACGACAGGGCACTAGCAATCAGCCCCAGCATTTT. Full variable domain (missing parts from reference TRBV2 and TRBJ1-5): EPEVTQTPSHQVTQMGQEVILRCVPISNHLYFYWYRQILGQKVEFLVSFYNNEISEKSEIFDDQFSVERPDGSNFTLKIRSTKLEDSAMYFCASSVSRRQGTSNQPQHFGDGTRLSIL.

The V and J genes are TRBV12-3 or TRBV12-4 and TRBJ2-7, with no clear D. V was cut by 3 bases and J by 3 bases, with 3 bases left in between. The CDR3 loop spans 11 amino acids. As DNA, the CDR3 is TGTGCCAGCAGTTTTCACTACGAGCAGTACTTC. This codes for CASSFHYEQYF.

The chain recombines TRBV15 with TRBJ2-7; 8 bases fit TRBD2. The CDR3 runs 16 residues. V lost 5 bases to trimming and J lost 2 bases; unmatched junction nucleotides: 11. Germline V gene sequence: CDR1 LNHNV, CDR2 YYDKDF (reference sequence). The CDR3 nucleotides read TGTGCCACCAGCCCCGGGGGGGGAAGGGCACCCTACGAGCAGTACTTC. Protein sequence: CATSPGGGRAPYEQYF.

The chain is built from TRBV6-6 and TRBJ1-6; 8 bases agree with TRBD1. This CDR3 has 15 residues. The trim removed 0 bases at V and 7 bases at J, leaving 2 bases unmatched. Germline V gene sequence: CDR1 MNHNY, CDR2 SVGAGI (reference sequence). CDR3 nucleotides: TGTGCCAGCAGTTACTCCACAGGGGGAAATTCACCCCTCCACTTT. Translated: CASSYSTGGNSPLHF.

The CDR3 region is CASSPSGLSEQYF. CDR3 DNA sequence: TGTGCCAGCAGCCCTAGCGGCCTCAGTGAGCAGTACTTC. The chain couples TRBV3-1 (or the pseudogene TRBV3-2) to TRBJ2-7, with TRBD2 identical over 7 bases. The germline gives CDR1 LGHDT, CDR2 YNNKEL (reference sequence). With 4 bases clipped from V and 7 bases from J, the junction kept 7 bases outside the gene matches. The CDR3 is 13 residues long.

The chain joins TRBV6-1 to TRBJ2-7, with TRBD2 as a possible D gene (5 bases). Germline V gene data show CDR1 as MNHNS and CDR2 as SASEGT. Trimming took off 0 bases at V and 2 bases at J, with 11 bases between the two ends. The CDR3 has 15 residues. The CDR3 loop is CASSEAGVAPYEQYF. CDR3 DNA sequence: TGTGCCAGCAGTGAAGCCGGGGTAGCCCCCTACGAGCAGTACTTC.